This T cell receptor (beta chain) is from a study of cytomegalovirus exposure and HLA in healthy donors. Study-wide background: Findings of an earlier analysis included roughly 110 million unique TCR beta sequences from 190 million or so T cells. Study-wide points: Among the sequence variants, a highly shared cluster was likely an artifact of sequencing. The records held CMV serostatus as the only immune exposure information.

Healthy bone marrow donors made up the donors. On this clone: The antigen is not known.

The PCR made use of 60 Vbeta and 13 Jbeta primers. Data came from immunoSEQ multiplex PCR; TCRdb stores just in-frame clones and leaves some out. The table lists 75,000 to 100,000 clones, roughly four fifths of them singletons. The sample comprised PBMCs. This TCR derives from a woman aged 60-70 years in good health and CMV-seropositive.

In nucleotides, the CDR3 is TGTGCCAGTAGTATTTACAGGAACGAGCAGTACTTC. It encodes CASSIYRNEQYF. The chain employs TRBV19 and TRBJ2-7; weak D call: TRBD1 (5 bases). V was cut by 3 bases and J by 5 bases, with 8 bases left in between. The germline gives CDR1 LNHDA, CDR2 SQIVND (reference sequence). This CDR3 has 12 residues.